The 32 T cell receptor beta chains listed next were all sequenced from one sample in a study of T-cell memory formation after mild COVID-19. TCRdb fed the 5' RACE reads into MiXCR, producing one record per CDR3 protein. The sample yields about 290,000 distinct CDR3 sequences, around 15% seen once. Source material: PBMCs or a T cell subset sorted from them (not recorded which). These receptor sequences come from a man younger than 35 who had mild COVID-19 (a few samples of this study predate the infection). Cell type and time point are not known.

The genes are TRBV20-1 and TRBJ1-4; D call uncertain. This CDR3 contains 12 residues. Trimming stripped 8 bases from V and 4 bases from J, with 11 bases between. CDR1 is DFQATT, CDR2 SNEGSKA, per germline (reference sequence). This CDR3 reads CSMTDVNEKLFF. The DNA for the CDR3 is TGCAGTATGACGGATGTTAATGAAAAACTGTTTTTT.

This clonotype was detected a few times. The rearrangement joins TRBV12-3 or TRBV12-4 to TRBJ1-6; D is perhaps TRBD1 (5 bases). V lost 3 bases to trimming and J lost 6 bases, with 9 bases between them. CDR3 length: 14 residues. The CDR3 coding sequence is TGTGCCAGCAGTTTCCAGGGTTCTAATTCACCCCTCCACTTT. It encodes CASSFQGSNSPLHF.

V is TRBV5-5 and J is TRBJ2-2; either TRBD1 or TRBD2 may supply D (6 bases each). The germline V and J ends were trimmed by 0 bases and 3 bases, with 12 bases remaining between them. Germline V gives CDR1 SGHKS, CDR2 YYEKEE (reference sequence). The CDR3 contains 16 residues. The CDR3 region is CASSLEGGPYTGELFF. DNA for the CDR3: TGTGCCAGCAGCTTGGAAGGGGGGCCCTACACCGGGGAGCTGTTTTTT.

In its sample, this clonotype was seen a few times. J is TRBJ1-5 and V is TRBV4-3; the D is unclear. CDR1 is LGHNA and CDR2 is YSLEER in the germline V gene. The CDR3 loop spans 13 amino acids. The germline V and J ends were trimmed by 0 bases and 9 bases, with 9 bases remaining between them. Here the CDR3 reads CASSQDLGWPQHF. The CDR3 coding sequence is TGCGCCAGCAGCCAAGATTTGGGGTGGCCCCAGCATTTT.

This clonotype has at least ten counts. The V gene is TRBV11-2, the J gene TRBJ1-3, with D perhaps TRBD1 (5 bases). The CDR3 loop spans 15 amino acids. Germline V CDR1 and CDR2: SGHAT, FQNNGV. V gave up 4 bases and J gave up 4 bases, with 14 bases separating them. The CDR3, as DNA: TGTGCCAGCAGCTCGATTCGGGGACTAGGAAACACCATATATTTT. This codes for CASSSIRGLGNTIYF.

This clonotype was picked up a small number of times. The chain employs TRBV20-1 and TRBJ1-2; D is unresolved. The CDR3 is 13 amino acids. Trimming cost V 0 bases and J 1 base, with 6 bases left between them. Germline V gene data show CDR1 as DFQATT and CDR2 as SNEGSKA (reference sequence). The CDR3 loop reads CSAREALNYGYTF. CDR3 DNA: TGCAGTGCTAGAGAGGCTCTTAACTATGGCTACACCTTC.

This clonotype occurred many times. V gene TRBV11-2 combines with J gene TRBJ2-1; 7 bases map to TRBD1. The J segment lost 2 bases and the V segment lost 5 bases, leaving 9 bases of the junction unmatched. Germline values: CDR1 SGHAT, CDR2 FQNNGV. CDR3 length: 16 amino acids. In DNA, the CDR3 is TGTGCCAGCAGCCTGCTACAGGGGAGCACCTACAATGAGCAGTTCTTC. Its protein is CASSLLQGSTYNEQFF.

The chain combines TRBV19 with TRBJ1-4, with D perhaps matching TRBD1 (5 bases). The CDR3 spans 14 residues. Germline lookup yields CDR1 LNHDA and CDR2 SQIVND (reference sequence). Trimming stripped 9 bases from V and 11 bases from J, with 22 bases between. The CDR3 coding sequence is TGTGCCAGCACCGGGACCGCCTCAAATGGGAAACTGTTTTTT. Protein: CASTGTASNGKLFF.

This clonotype was detected only a few times. The V call is TRBV5-1, the J call TRBJ1-4, with 7 nucleotides matching TRBD1. CDR1 is SGHRS and CDR2 is YFSETQ in the germline V gene. Losses at the gene ends were 4 bases for V and 7 bases for J; bases not matched to a gene: 7. The length of the CDR3 is 14 residues. The CDR3 is CASSVDRDGEKLFF. The CDR3 DNA is TGCGCCAGCAGCGTCGACAGGGACGGTGAAAAACTGTTTTTT.

This clonotype came up many times. This rearrangement joins TRBV27 to TRBJ2-1, with D possibly matching TRBD2 (6 bases). The CDR3 totals 11 residues. V lost 3 bases, J lost 15 bases, and 12 bases lay in between. Germline V gives CDR1 MNHEY, CDR2 SMNVEV (reference sequence). For the CDR3, the DNA is TGTGCCAGCAGTTTGAAGGGGAGGCCGTTCTTC. Translated, it gives CASSLKGRPFF.

This clonotype has only a few counts. V gene TRBV7-2 combines with J gene TRBJ1-2; D perhaps matches TRBD1 (5 bases). Germline CDR1 reads SGHTA; CDR2 reads FQGNSA. The CDR3 spans 14 residues. V was pared by 3 bases and J by 4 bases, with 12 bases between. This chain's CDR3 is CASSLTSGIYGYTF. The CDR3 nucleotides are TGTGCCAGCAGCTTGACGTCAGGGATCTATGGCTACACCTTC. The full variable domain, completed using reference TRBV7-2 and TRBJ1-2, is GAGVSQSPSNKVTEKGKDVELRCDPISGHTALYWYRQSLGQGLEFLIYFQGNSAPDKSGLPSDRFSAERTGGSVSTLTIQRTQQEDSAVYLCASSLTSGIYGYTFGSGTRLTVV.

V gene TRBV19 combines with J gene TRBJ1-5, with D unresolved. The CDR3 contains 15 residues. Trimming took off 0 bases at V and 7 bases at J, with 13 bases between the two ends. CDR1 LNHDA and CDR2 SQIVND come from the germline V gene (reference sequence). The CDR3 here is CASSIDLRVWQPQHF. The CDR3 DNA sequence: TGTGCCAGTAGTATAGATCTACGGGTTTGGCAGCCCCAGCATTTT.

This clonotype was recorded a few times. The J gene is TRBJ2-7, the V gene TRBV12-3 or TRBV12-4; 8 bases are a match to TRBD2. V shed 6 bases, J shed 6 bases, and the junction held 7 bases outside the gene matches. CDR3 length equals 13 residues. The CDR3 region is CASSPGGGGEQYF. The CDR3 DNA sequence: TGTGCCAGCAGCCCGGGGGGGGGCGGCGAGCAGTACTTC.

CDR3 sequence (DNA): TGTGCCACCAGTGATAGCGGCGGGGTGGGCACAGATACGCAGTATTTT. Protein product: CATSDSGGVGTDTQYF. This chain joins TRBV24-1 and TRBJ2-3; tentative D call: TRBD2 (6 bases). Between the trimmed V and J ends, which lost 3 bases and 1 base, there was a span of 13 bases. The CDR3 is made up of 16 amino acids. CDR1 and CDR2 from the germline V gene are KGHDR and SFDVKD.

The V call is TRBV4-3, the J call TRBJ2-1, with 8 nucleotides matching TRBD1. The germline V gene has CDR1 LGHNA and CDR2 YSLEER. The ends lost 2 bases at V and 10 bases at J; junction bases unmatched: 7. CDR3 size: 14 residues. The CDR3 region has the DNA TGCGCCAGCAGCCAAAGGACAGGGAGCTTGGAGCAGTTCTTC. It codes for CASSQRTGSLEQFF.

The rearrangement links TRBV5-1 to TRBJ2-7, with 14 bases lining up with TRBD2. Germline-derived CDR1 and CDR2 are SGHRS and YFSETQ. This CDR3 has 15 amino acids. V lost 4 bases to trimming and J lost 5 bases; unmatched junction nucleotides: 5. The CDR3 nucleotides are TGCGCCAGCAGCAGAGGACTAGCGGGAGGAGACGAGCAGTACTTC. This gives the protein CASSRGLAGGDEQYF.

The chain has TRBV6-5 and TRBJ2-5; 10 bases are shared with TRBD2. The V gene end was trimmed by 6 bases and the J gene end by 1 base; junction bases not matched to a gene: 5. Germline lookup yields CDR1 MNHEY and CDR2 SVGAGI. There are 15 residues in the CDR3. CDR3 in DNA: TGTGCCAGCAGGGCGCTAGCGGGGGTCCAAGAGACCCAGTACTTC. It codes for CASRALAGVQETQYF.

The table lists this clonotype with a few counts. CDR3 region: CASSRQGSKWGEQYV. The CDR3 region has the DNA TGTGCCAGCAGCCGACAGGGGTCCAAGTGGGGCGAGCAGTACGTC. The rearrangement links TRBV11-2 to TRBJ2-7, with 8 bases lining up with TRBD1. The CDR3 runs to 15 residues. J lost 6 bases, V lost 5 bases, and 12 bases had no gene match. Germline V gene lookup returns CDR1 SGHAT and CDR2 FQNNGV.

The V call is TRBV20-1, the J call TRBJ2-3; TRBD2 matches at 10 bases. The CDR3 contains 15 residues. The V gene's germline CDR1 is DFQATT and CDR2 SNEGSKA (reference sequence). The V segment lost 2 bases and the J segment 4 bases; nucleotides outside the gene matches: 6. The CDR3 protein is CSARLAGDAADTQYF. The CDR3 DNA reads TGCAGTGCTAGACTAGCGGGGGACGCCGCAGATACGCAGTATTTT.

The chain links TRBV20-1 to TRBJ1-2; 8 bases are a match to TRBD1. V gave up 5 bases and J gave up 6 bases; unmatched junction bases: 8. Germline V gene data show CDR1 as DFQATT and CDR2 as SNEGSKA (reference sequence). The CDR3 spans 13 residues. CDR3 in DNA: TGCAGTGCTGCCCGGGACAGGTCGCATGGCTACACCTTC. Protein: CSAARDRSHGYTF.

The rearrangement joins TRBV7-6 to TRBJ2-5; D ambiguous. The CDR3 has 14 amino acids. V was pared by 7 bases and J by 4 bases, with 16 bases between. CDR1 is SGHVS and CDR2 is FNYEAQ in the germline V gene. The DNA for the CDR3 is TGTGCCAGCACCGACCAGCAGGAAGGAGAGACCCAGTACTTC. This sequence encodes CASTDQQEGETQYF.

This clonotype appeared many times. The chain combines TRBV12-3 or TRBV12-4 with TRBJ1-5; D may be TRBD1 (5 bases). This CDR3 has 14 residues. Trimming stripped 3 bases from V and 0 bases from J, with 6 bases between. The CDR3 loop reads CASSFRDSNQPQHF. CDR3 DNA: TGTGCCAGCAGTTTCAGGGATAGCAATCAGCCCCAGCATTTT.

This chain uses TRBV12-3 or TRBV12-4 with TRBJ2-7; D remains unclear. With 7 bases removed from V and 3 bases from J, the gap between germline ends came to 13 bases. The CDR3 sequence is 13 residues long. DNA for the CDR3: TGTGCCAGCACCTCGGAGAAAAACTACGAGCAGTACTTC. It codes for CASTSEKNYEQYF.

The V call is TRBV7-9, the J call TRBJ1-1; D perhaps matches TRBD1 (6 bases). Trimming took off 1 base at V and 2 bases at J, with 8 bases between the two ends. The CDR3 length is 14 residues. Germline V CDR1 and CDR2: SEHNR, FQNEAQ (reference sequence). The chain's CDR3 is CASSLEGGNTEAFF. In DNA, the CDR3 is TGTGCCAGCAGCTTAGAAGGGGGTAACACTGAAGCTTTCTTT.

V usage is TRBV15 and J usage is TRBJ1-2; D not resolved. The CDR3 spans 16 residues. The V gene lost 0 bases and the J gene lost 0 bases, with 11 bases spanning the gap. Germline CDR1 reads LNHNV; CDR2 reads YYDKDF (reference sequence). The CDR3 sequence: CATSRDLGPPNYGYTF. DNA for the CDR3: TGTGCCACCAGCAGAGATCTGGGTCCTCCTAACTATGGCTACACCTTC.

The gene calls are TRBV7-2 and TRBJ1-4; D unresolved. V was clipped by 5 bases and J by 3 bases, with 16 bases between them. This CDR3 contains 16 residues. Per germline, CDR1 SGHTA and CDR2 FQGNSA. The CDR3 spells CASSIVGRPANEKLFF. CDR3 coding DNA: TGTGCCAGCAGCATAGTGGGGAGGCCGGCTAATGAAAAACTGTTTTTT.

The CDR3 coding sequence is TGTGCCAGCAGTTACGGACTAGCGGGGGTTTGGTTCTTC. This sequence encodes CASSYGLAGVWFF. The chain employs TRBV6-5 and TRBJ2-1, with 13 bases aligning to TRBD2. Trimming cost V 2 bases and J 15 bases; bases outside gene matches: 4. From germline, CDR1 is MNHEY and CDR2 SVGAGI. The CDR3 is 13 amino acids.

A few counts support this clonotype. This chain connects TRBV24-1 to TRBJ1-5, with a weak D call TRBD1 (5 bases). The CDR3 runs to 13 residues. The V end lost 9 bases, the J end lost 9 bases, and 17 bases lay between the germline ends. CDR1 and CDR2 from the germline V gene are KGHDR and SFDVKD. CDR3: CATGGDPERPQHF. The CDR3 DNA reads as TGTGCCACCGGAGGGGACCCCGAGAGGCCCCAGCATTTT.

This clonotype was found a few times. CDR3 in amino acids: CASSFRGGGPYEQYF. The DNA for the CDR3 is TGTGCCAGCAGCTTCCGCGGGGGAGGGCCCTACGAGCAGTACTTC. V and J are TRBV11-2 and TRBJ2-7; the match to TRBD2 covers 7 bases. The V segment lost 3 bases and the J segment 2 bases; nucleotides outside the gene matches: 7. The germline CDR1 and CDR2 sequences are SGHAT and FQNNGV. This CDR3 has 15 amino acids. The full variable domain, in which reference TRBV11-2 and TRBJ2-7 provide the parts outside the CDR3, is EAGVAQSPRYKIIEKRQSVAFWCNPISGHATLYWYQQILGQGPKLLIQFQNNGVVDDSQLPKDRFSAERLKGVDSTLKIQPAKLEDSAVYLCASSFRGGGPYEQYFGPGTRLTVT.

The chain has TRBV5-4 and TRBJ2-3; 9 bases fit TRBD2. The germline V gene has CDR1 SGHNT and CDR2 YYREEE (reference sequence). There are 18 residues in the CDR3. Trimming cost V 1 base and J 2 bases; bases outside gene matches: 11. CDR3 loop: CASSLRRGGLLPTDTQYF. CDR3 DNA sequence: TGTGCCAGCAGCTTGCGGCGGGGGGGACTACTACCCACAGATACGCAGTATTTT.

The table lists this clonotype with a count of one. This chain joins TRBV12-3 or TRBV12-4 and TRBJ1-5, with no clear D. The V and J ends lost 3 bases and 3 bases respectively, with 9 bases between them. This CDR3 has 14 residues. CDR3: CASSLTDPNQPQHF. The CDR3 region has the DNA TGTGCCAGCAGTTTGACGGACCCCAATCAGCCCCAGCATTTT.

This clonotype was seen more than once but under ten times. CDR3 protein: CASSPVGRPSTDTQYF. The DNA for the CDR3 is TGTGCCAGCAGCCCCGTTGGAAGGCCTAGCACAGATACGCAGTATTTT. The rearrangement uses TRBV14 and TRBJ2-3; D is unresolved. Germline V gene lookup returns CDR1 SGHDN and CDR2 FVKESK. V shed 4 bases and J shed 0 bases, with 14 bases lying between them. This CDR3 region has 16 residues. Filled out from reference TRBV14 and TRBJ2-3, the complete variable domain reads EAGVTQFPSHSVIEKGQTVTLRCDPISGHDNLYWYRRVMGKEIKFLLHFVKESKQDESGMPNNRFLAERTGGTYSTLKVQPAELEDSGVYFCASSPVGRPSTDTQYFGPGTRLTVL.